This T cell receptor beta chain was found in a study of T cells in Graves' hyperthyroidism and ophthalmopathy. The CDR3 is 16 amino acids. V was clipped by 4 bases and J by 4 bases; unmatched bases: 12. Germline CDR1 is LNHDA and CDR2 is SQIVND (reference sequence). Amplification yielded TCR beta CDR3 regions, with RNA transcripts as the source. During a first-round RT-PCR of the TCR CDR3, the HTBI primer set was used. TCRdb independently ran MiXCR on the multiplex PCR reads; one entry per CDR3 protein. The sample records about 59,000 distinct CDR3 sequences, 53% being singletons. This clonotype was seen a handful of times.

The receptor comes from a woman aged 60-75 years with Graves' ophthalmopathy. The source material was blood. J is TRBJ2-5 and V is TRBV19; 7 bases map to TRBD2. This CDR3 is CASSSLGTTQGETQYF. CDR3 in DNA: TGTGCCAGTAGTAGCCTCGGGACTACCCAAGGAGAGACCCAGTACTTC. Combining the CDR3 with reference TRBV19 and TRBJ2-5 gives the whole variable domain DGGITQSPKYLFRKEGQNVTLSCEQNLNHDAMYWYRQDPGQGLRLIYYSQIVNDFQKGDIAEGYSVSREKKESFPLTVTSAQKNPTAFYLCASSSLGTTQGETQYFGPGTRLLVL.